Included here is one T cell receptor beta chain sequence, with context. Its antigen target is currently unknown. The sample holds no much larger clone one base away, and base qualities are not on file. Library creation used the immunoSEQ multiplex PCR assay. For most patients, genomic DNA was isolated using the Qiagen DNeasy Blood and Tissue Kit and was shipped frozen to Adaptive Biotechnologies for TCR sequencing. For most patients, high-throughput TCR-beta CDR3 sequencing of genomic DNA was performed by Adaptive Biotechnologies. The paper's data handling went like this. Adaptive's ImmunoSEQ software supplied the TCR sequencing data for about 18 patients, while MiXCR and VDJtools were used to process a few other patients. CD4 versus CD8 sorting errors were corrected by removing sequences found in both subsets at a frequency ratio below 5:1. Because the origin of CDR3 nucleotide sequences shared between donor and recipient could not be assigned, those sequences were removed. Alloreactive clones required at least 2-fold expansion over unstimulated cells and minimum CFSE-low frequency of 0.002% (template counts) or 0.001% (read counts). Clones detected in sequenced pre-transplant spleen, lymph node, or MLR CFSE-low populations of the donor or recipient were defined as mappable. Cumulative frequency of alloreactive clones was calculated as a percentage of all sequences weighted by copy number. What TCRdb holds here is the immuneACCESS table cut down to in-frame rearrangements. Part of the clones is not present; checked against another copy, under half of the missing clones reflect an unresolved V gene, and the others are unexplained. That table gives V, J and clone size, and the DNA gave D and trimming. The sample includes 85,000 to 100,000 clones, with just under 95% observed a single time. In total, the top ten clones hold over 0.06% of the sample.

The data were taken from a study of graft-versus-host responses after intestinal transplantation (dated by TCRdb to the early 2020s). Regarding the study in general: Recipients received multivisceral, liver-intestinal, or isolated intestinal transplants. Every recipient was given anti-thymocyte globulin induction, followed by approximately 3 years of maintenance tacrolimus and steroids. After intestinal transplantation, graft-versus-host and host-versus-graft alloreactive T cell clones were followed in the graft, circulation and bone marrow using bulk TCR-beta CDR3 sequencing. Alloreactive clones were identified by sequencing pre-transplant mixed lymphocyte reaction products and comparing them with unstimulated pre-transplant donor and recipient T cells. The cohort enrolled roughly 25 intestinal transplant recipients including one retransplant, and a few patients lacking pretransplant specimens were excluded. Donor T cell macrochimerism was defined as a peak of at least 4% donor T cells among recipient peripheral blood mononuclear cells. Instead of going to the commercial service, samples from a few later patients were sequenced in-house on an Illumina MiSeq and processed with MiXCR.

Findings and caveats that apply to the study as a whole: Conclusions were limited by the relatively low number and heterogeneity of intestinal transplant patients. GvH clones were found in recipient bone marrow, and some of the GvH clones appeared earlier in ileal mucosa or blood, which is consistent with an intestinal mucosal origin. Patients with donor T cell macrochimerism had high GvH to HvG T cell clonal ratios in their allografts. Early after transplant, declines in HvG clones were associated with peak levels of circulating GvH clones.

This specimen's time point label, interpreted: cells obtained before transplantation from donor or recipient. CD3+CD4+ and CD3+CD8+ populations were FACS-sorted from unstimulated pre-transplant donor and recipient cells taken from spleen or lymph nodes. The germline V gene sets CDR1 to SGHRS and CDR2 to YFSETQ. The CDR3 covers 15 residues, taking in both the cysteine and the phenylalanine. Only the CDR3 portion is preserved as DNA: 45 bases, with reading frame beginning at the first base. V is clipped by 1 base and J by 0 bases, and the sequence between their germline boundaries is 9 bases long. This receptor was taken from a human donor who was the organ donor for an intestinal transplant. The sequences come from unstimulated CD8+ T cells sorted from spleen or lymph node cells, collected before transplant. The chain is encoded by TRBV5-1 joined to TRBJ2-3; no D segment can be confidently identified. CDR3 region: CASSLWSLSTDTQYF. The DNA sequence reads TGCGCCAGCAGCTTGTGGTCACTTAGCACAGATACGCAGTATTTT.